A single sample gave rise to the 32 T cell receptor beta chains below, sequenced in a study of memory CD8 T cells in hepatitis C reinfection. The time point here: peak reinfection, 3 to 8 weeks after reinfection detection. TCR sequencing was done directly ex vivo on sorted cells, without expansion in vitro. Here immunoSEQ multiplex PCR was the method, and the copy in TCRdb shows in-frame clones only, minus some. The data hold some 40,000 clones, with around 87% observed a single time. Sequences were obtained from naive CD8+ T cells sorted from blood. The source is a man between 18 and 29 years old with hepatitis C virus infection.

The chain employs TRBV4-1 and TRBJ1-1; D call uncertain. This CDR3 spans 15 amino acids. The germline gives CDR1 MGHRA, CDR2 YSYEKL. The V end was cut by 0 bases, the J end by 0 bases, with 8 bases between. CDR3: CASSQDPGLNTEAFF. In DNA, the CDR3 is TGCGCCAGCAGCCAAGATCCCGGGTTGAACACTGAAGCTTTCTTT.

The chain is built from TRBV7-6 and TRBJ2-5, with 9 bases matching TRBD2. Germline V gene sequence: CDR1 SGHVS, CDR2 FNYEAQ. The trim removed 4 bases at V and 5 bases at J, leaving 14 bases unmatched. The CDR3 contains 17 residues. Here the CDR3 DNA reads TGTGCCAGCAGCTCCGGGGGAGGCGGGGGGGCCTCGGAGACCCAGTACTTC. This translates into CASSSGGGGGASETQYF.

The chain employs TRBV6-5 and TRBJ2-7, with 9 bases that match TRBD2. The V gene end was trimmed by 6 bases and the J gene end by 3 bases; junction bases not matched to a gene: 9. Germline CDR1 MNHEY, CDR2 SVGAGI. The CDR3 spans 15 residues. As DNA, the CDR3 is TGTGCCAGCAGCGGTCAGACTAGCGGCTTCTACGAGCAGTACGTC. It is translated as CASSGQTSGFYEQYV.

The J gene is TRBJ2-5, the V gene TRBV7-3, with 8 nucleotides matching TRBD2. Germline V gene sequence: CDR1 SGHTA, CDR2 FQGTGA. V was clipped by 0 bases and J by 5 bases; unmatched bases: 8. This CDR3 is 16 amino acids long. The CDR3 coding sequence is TGTGCCAGCAGCTTAACCGGGGGGGGTGTGGAGGAGACCCAGTACTTC. Protein: CASSLTGGGVEETQYF.

A remark on this clone: Other nucleotide sequences in the sample specify the same CDR3. V usage is TRBV4-1 and J usage is TRBJ2-3; maybe TRBD1 (6 bases). This CDR3 is 15 amino acids long. V shed 0 bases and J shed 4 bases, with 11 bases lying between them. CDR1 and CDR2 from the germline V gene are MGHRA and YSYEKL. CDR3 nucleotide sequence: TGCGCCAGCAGCCAAGACAGGGGAGTTTCAGATACGCAGTATTTT. It yields the protein CASSQDRGVSDTQYF.

V gene TRBV7-9 combines with J gene TRBJ2-7; 9 nucleotides align to TRBD1. V gave up 1 base and J gave up 3 bases; unmatched junction bases: 4. The CDR3 sequence is 15 residues long. CDR1 is SEHNR, CDR2 FQNEAQ, per germline (reference sequence). In DNA form, the CDR3 reads TGTGCCAGCAGCTTAGTGGGGACAGGGCTCTACGAGCAGTACTTC. Translating it yields CASSLVGTGLYEQYF.

The gene calls are TRBV5-1 and TRBJ2-7, with TRBD1 as a possible D gene (6 bases). CDR3 size: 13 residues. CDR1 and CDR2 (germline): SGHRS, YFSETQ. Trimming removed 4 bases from V and 6 bases from J, with 14 bases in between. CDR3 sequence: CASSHTGIGEQYF. The CDR3 DNA follows: TGCGCCAGCAGCCATACAGGGATCGGCGAGCAGTACTTC.

The chain employs TRBV5-1 and TRBJ2-1, with 11 bases lining up with TRBD2. CDR1 and CDR2 (germline): SGHRS, YFSETQ. There are 16 residues in the CDR3. J was trimmed by 7 bases and V by 3 bases; bases with no gene match: 9. CDR3 protein: CASSSITSGRGNEQFF. The DNA for the CDR3 is TGCGCCAGCAGCTCAATCACTAGCGGGAGAGGGAATGAGCAGTTCTTC. Supplemented by reference TRBV5-1 and TRBJ2-1, the full variable domain reads KAGVTQTPRYLIKTRGQQVTLSCSPISGHRSVSWYQQTPGQGLQFLFEYFSETQRNKGNFPGRFSGRQFSNSRSEMNVSTLELGDSALYLCASSSITSGRGNEQFFGPGTRLTVL.

This chain links TRBV19 with TRBJ2-1; 9 nucleotides align to TRBD1. There are 14 residues in the CDR3. Germline assignment: CDR1 LNHDA and CDR2 SQIVND (reference sequence). J was trimmed by 5 bases and V by 7 bases; bases with no gene match: 6. The CDR3 coding sequence is TGTGCCAGTACCGCCGGGACAGGGCACAATGAGCAGTTCTTC. Its protein product is CASTAGTGHNEQFF.

The J gene is TRBJ2-1, the V gene TRBV5-1; D not resolved. CDR3 length equals 15 residues. Germline V gene sequence: CDR1 SGHRS, CDR2 YFSETQ. Trimming left V 0 bases short and J 0 bases short, with 7 bases between. The CDR3 region is CASSLEQFSYNEQFF. DNA for the CDR3: TGCGCCAGCAGCTTGGAACAGTTCTCCTACAATGAGCAGTTCTTC.

This clone was detected only once. The V call is TRBV4-1, the J call TRBJ2-3; no reliable D call. This CDR3 is built from 14 residues. Germline V lookup: CDR1 MGHRA, CDR2 YSYEKL. V lost 2 bases and J 4 bases, leaving 10 bases between the germline ends. This CDR3 is CASSQTDLADTQYF. CDR3 bases: TGCGCCAGCAGCCAAACTGATTTGGCAGATACGCAGTATTTT.

This chain connects TRBV28 to TRBJ2-7; the match to TRBD2 covers 8 bases. Germline V gives CDR1 MDHEN, CDR2 SYDVKM. V lost 5 bases, J lost 1 base, and 7 bases stayed unmatched. The CDR3 is made up of 15 amino acids. CDR3 residues: CASSPSGSWSYEQYF. In DNA form, the CDR3 reads TGTGCCAGCAGTCCCAGCGGGAGTTGGTCCTACGAGCAGTACTTC.

The J gene is TRBJ2-5, the V gene TRBV5-5, with TRBD1 as a possible D gene (6 bases). V was cut by 7 bases and J by 1 base, with 11 bases left in between. CDR3 length: 13 residues. Germline V gene sequence: CDR1 SGHKS, CDR2 YYEKEE (reference sequence). The CDR3 nucleotides read TGTGCCAGCCGCGGACAGTTCCAAGAGACCCAGTACTTC. Translated, it gives CASRGQFQETQYF.

The J gene is TRBJ2-7, the V gene TRBV7-9, with 8 nucleotides matching TRBD2. V shed 0 bases, J shed 7 bases, and the junction held 8 bases outside the gene matches. CDR1 and CDR2 (germline): SEHNR, FQNEAQ (reference sequence). The CDR3 contains 15 residues. CDR3 coding DNA: TGTGCCAGCAGCTTAGCTGGCGGGAGGCCGGGGGAGCAGTACTTC. Its protein product is CASSLAGGRPGEQYF.

V usage is TRBV27 and J usage is TRBJ2-2; D is unclear. Germline loops: CDR1 MNHEY, CDR2 SMNVEV (reference sequence). V shed 4 bases and J shed 1 base, with 7 bases lying between them. This CDR3 spans 14 amino acids. The CDR3 nucleotides are TGTGCCAGCAGTTCAAGACAGAACACCGGGGAGCTGTTTTTT. Protein: CASSSRQNTGELFF.

V usage is TRBV5-1 and J usage is TRBJ1-6; 10 nucleotides match TRBD1. Trimming at V came to 0 bases and at J to 11 bases, leaving 5 bases not matched to a gene. The CDR3 spans 15 residues. CDR1 and CDR2 from the germline V gene are SGHRS and YFSETQ. The CDR3 nucleotides are TGCGCCAGCAGCTTGGGGACAGGGGGTGGGGCACCCCTCCACTTT. It is translated as CASSLGTGGGAPLHF.

This clone was counted a single time. The chain carries TRBV10-2 and TRBJ1-1; unclear D gene. Germline assignment: CDR1 WSHSY and CDR2 SAAADI. V lost 0 bases and J 7 bases, leaving 12 bases between the germline ends. The CDR3 has 14 amino acids. The CDR3 protein is CASSESGRSGEAFF. The CDR3 DNA is TGCGCCAGCAGTGAGTCGGGCAGAAGCGGTGAAGCTTTCTTT.

This clone was seen just once. The chain links TRBV28 to TRBJ2-1, with 7 bases fitting TRBD2. Germline V gene sequence: CDR1 MDHEN, CDR2 SYDVKM. The CDR3 is made up of 17 amino acids. Trimming cost V 4 bases and J 4 bases; bases outside gene matches: 13. The CDR3 spells CASSSATSPYNYNEQFF. The CDR3 bases are TGTGCCAGCAGTTCTGCGACTAGCCCATACAATTACAATGAGCAGTTCTTC.

The chain joins TRBV5-6 to TRBJ1-3, with no clear D. This CDR3 has 17 amino acids. The germline CDR1 and CDR2 sequences are SGHDT and YYEEEE. V lost 1 base to trimming and J lost 0 bases, with 14 bases between them. CDR3 residues: CASSLLEYPSSGNTIYF. The CDR3 region has the DNA TGTGCCAGCAGCTTGTTAGAGTACCCAAGCTCTGGAAACACCATATATTTT.

V and J are TRBV2 and TRBJ2-7, with 7 bases fitting TRBD2. The ends lost 3 bases at V and 6 bases at J; junction bases unmatched: 8. This CDR3 contains 14 residues. Germline assignment: CDR1 SNHLY and CDR2 FYNNEI. The CDR3 spells CASSDLEWGGEQYF. The CDR3 DNA follows: TGTGCCAGCAGTGATCTCGAGTGGGGGGGCGAGCAGTACTTC.

CDR3 in amino acids: CASSLTPGNNEQFF. The CDR3 DNA reads TGTGCCAGCAGTTTAACCCCGGGAAACAATGAGCAGTTCTTC. The J gene is TRBJ2-1, the V gene TRBV28, with D tentatively TRBD2 (5 bases). This CDR3 has 14 amino acids. V gave up 2 bases and J gave up 5 bases, with 10 bases separating them. Germline V gene data show CDR1 as MDHEN and CDR2 as SYDVKM.

The chain uses TRBV4-3 and TRBJ1-5; D remains ambiguous. CDR3 length equals 15 residues. The ends were cut back, 4 bases at V and 0 bases at J, with 10 bases in the middle. CDR1 and CDR2 (germline): LGHNA, YSLEER. For the CDR3, the DNA is TGCGCCAGCAGCCTCGCGGGCGGTAGCAATCAGCCCCAGCATTTT. This codes for CASSLAGGSNQPQHF.

The J gene is TRBJ2-1, the V gene TRBV19; 9 bases agree with TRBD2. The CDR3 has 16 residues. J gave up 5 bases and V 4 bases, and 9 bases lay outside the gene matches. The germline CDR1 and CDR2 sequences are LNHDA and SQIVND (reference sequence). The CDR3 nucleotides are TGTGCCAGTAGTACCTGGCGGGAGGGCTGGGACAATGAGCAGTTCTTC. It yields the protein CASSTWREGWDNEQFF.

This sequence joins TRBV27 and TRBJ1-5; tentatively, D is TRBD1 (5 bases). The CDR3 covers 14 residues. Germline V lookup: CDR1 MNHEY, CDR2 SMNVEV (reference sequence). Trimming stripped 7 bases from V and 1 base from J, with 11 bases between. CDR3 coding DNA: TGTGCCAGCAAGGGAGGGGAAAGCAATCAGCCCCAGCATTTT. Amino acids: CASKGGESNQPQHF.

CDR3 loop: CAISLAGGFGYNEQFF. Here the CDR3 DNA reads TGTGCCATCAGCCTAGCGGGGGGGTTCGGCTACAATGAGCAGTTCTTC. This chain links TRBV10-3 with TRBJ2-1; 12 positions match TRBD2. This CDR3 is built from 16 residues. The germline CDR1 and CDR2 sequences are ENHRY and SYGVKD. The V segment lost 6 bases and the J segment 3 bases; nucleotides outside the gene matches: 6.

The V and J genes are TRBV27 and TRBJ1-2, with 9 bases that match TRBD1. The germline CDR1 and CDR2 sequences are MNHEY and SMNVEV (reference sequence). This CDR3 region has 16 residues. The ends lost 5 bases at V and 7 bases at J; junction bases unmatched: 14. The CDR3 reads CASSPRLGQGHSGYTF. CDR3 nucleotides: TGTGCCAGCAGTCCGCGCTTGGGACAGGGACATTCTGGCTACACCTTC.

The chain employs TRBV4-3 and TRBJ2-1, with D possibly matching TRBD2 (6 bases). Germline V gene lookup returns CDR1 LGHNA and CDR2 YSLEER. The ends were cut back, 3 bases at V and 4 bases at J, with 13 bases in the middle. This CDR3 comprises 15 residues. CDR3 loop: CASSHDIGGYNEQFF. In nucleotides, the CDR3 is TGCGCCAGCAGCCACGACATTGGAGGGTACAATGAGCAGTTCTTC.

A remark on this clone: This specimen includes other DNA sequences encoding the same CDR3. This chain joins TRBV21-1 and TRBJ2-7; the table gives TRBD2 as D, unverified against the DNA. TRBV21-1 is flagged as a pseudogene. This CDR3 region has 21 residues. CDR3 bases: TGTGCCAGCAGCCTACACCCTACTCCGGGACTAGCGGGAGGCCTCTCCTACGAGCAGTACTTC. It specifies CASSLHPTPGLAGGLSYEQYF.

V is TRBV7-9 and J is TRBJ2-1; D possibly corresponds to TRBD2 (6 bases). Germline assignment: CDR1 SEHNR and CDR2 FQNEAQ (reference sequence). CDR3 length: 14 residues. V shed 5 bases and J shed 3 bases, with 11 bases lying between them. Here the CDR3 DNA reads TGTGCCAGCAGCCCGGGGGACGGCTACAATGAGCAGTTCTTC. It yields the protein CASSPGDGYNEQFF.

This rearrangement joins TRBV4-1 to TRBJ2-1, with 11 bases that match TRBD2. The V segment lost 5 bases and the J segment 7 bases; nucleotides outside the gene matches: 7. Germline V CDR1 and CDR2: MGHRA, YSYEKL. The CDR3 runs 15 residues. The DNA of the CDR3 is TGCGCCAGCAGCGAGAGGGGACTAGCGGTGAATGAGCAGTTCTTC. Protein: CASSERGLAVNEQFF.

The J gene is TRBJ1-6, the V gene TRBV28; TRBD1 might be the D (6 bases). The length of the CDR3 is 14 residues. Between the trimmed V and J ends, which lost 5 bases and 13 bases, there was a span of 18 bases. CDR1 and CDR2 (germline): MDHEN, SYDVKM. In nucleotides, the CDR3 is TGTGCCAGCAGTACCCGGGGGGCCCGGGGGCCCCTCCACTTT. It translates to CASSTRGARGPLHF.

This clone was counted once. This chain joins TRBV27 and TRBJ2-1; 9 bases are a match to TRBD2. CDR3 length: 16 amino acids. With V trimmed by 6 bases and J by 5 bases, 11 bases remained unmatched. Germline CDR1 MNHEY, CDR2 SMNVEV (reference sequence). The CDR3 sequence is CASRPLLAGRHNEQFF. DNA for the CDR3: TGTGCCAGCAGACCCCTCCTAGCGGGGAGGCACAATGAGCAGTTCTTC.